This T cell receptor beta chain comes out of a study of blood T cell repertoires in COVID-19. Repertoires were generated with immunoSEQ multiplex PCR, while TCRdb's copy carries only in-frame clones and drops some. The sample includes around 100,000 clones, roughly 89% of them seen just once. From germline, CDR1 is LGHDT and CDR2 YNNKEL (reference sequence). The CDR3 extends over 15 amino acids. Between the trimmed V and J ends, which lost 2 bases and 3 bases, there was a span of 11 bases. Source material: peripheral blood. This chain uses TRBV3-1 (or the pseudogene TRBV3-2) with TRBJ1-3, with a possible D match to TRBD1 (6 bases). The source is a woman of 80 years or more in a cohort sampled during active COVID-19. CDR3 DNA sequence: TGTGCCAGCAGCCAATTCCAGGGGCTTGGAAACACCATATATTTT. It yields the protein CASSQFQGLGNTIYF.